The following is a T cell receptor beta chain sequence with its context. The sample originates from a study of cytomegalovirus exposure and HLA in healthy donors. Primers included in the PCR were 60 Vbeta and 13 Jbeta primers. TCRdb keeps only in-frame clones here, not all; method: immunoSEQ multiplex PCR. Its table records some 48,000 clones. This receptor was identified in a woman aged 35 to 49 in good health and CMV-seronegative. The specimen sequenced was PBMCs.

The CDR3 DNA follows: TGTGCCAGCAGCTCCCGTGGGACAGGGGGCAAGAATGAGCAGTTCTTC. Protein: CASSSRGTGGKNEQFF. The rearrangement links TRBV7-2 to TRBJ2-1; 12 bases are shared with TRBD1. The ends lost 4 bases at V and 7 bases at J; junction bases unmatched: 8. The CDR3 has 16 amino acids. Looked up from germline, CDR1 is SGHTA and CDR2 is FQGNSA.